Shown below are 4 T cell receptor beta chains from a single sample sequenced in a study of blood T cell repertoires in COVID-19 (dated by TCRdb to between 2020 and 2021). Library method: the immunoSEQ multiplex PCR assay. Sourced from immuneACCESS, this table was stored by TCRdb with only in-frame sequences that have V and J called. A share of the clones is absent; for the studies checked, an unresolved V gene accounts for under half, and the remainder has no known explanation. A total of 150,000 or so clones appear in this sample, 60% to 80% of them only once. In total, the top ten clones hold around 3.2% of the sample. The material sequenced was PBMCs or T cells enriched from blood (not recorded which). The receptors stem from a woman aged 45 to 65 who had recovered from COVID-19.

The count of this clone is one. The J gene is TRBJ2-7, the V gene TRBV18; 7 bases are a match to TRBD1. CDR3 size: 16 residues. J gave up 1 base and V 0 bases, and 6 bases lay outside the gene matches. Looked up from germline, CDR1 is KGHSH and CDR2 is LQKENI. CDR3 DNA sequence: TGTGCCAGCTCACCACCAGAGGGACAGTCATCCTACGAGCAGTACTTC. Translating gives CASSPPEGQSSYEQYF. The full variable domain, completed using reference TRBV18 and TRBJ2-7, is NAGVMQNPRHLVRRRGQEARLRCSPMKGHSHVYWYRQLPEEGLKFMVYLQKENIIDESGMPKERFSAEFPKEGPSILRIQQVVRGDSAAYFCASSPPEGQSSYEQYFGPGTRLTVT.

This chain joins TRBV7-9 and TRBJ1-2, with TRBD1 as a possible D gene (5 bases). This CDR3 region has 14 residues. V lost 1 base, J lost 3 bases, and 9 bases lay in between. Germline CDR1 and CDR2: SEHNR and FQNEAQ (reference sequence). The CDR3 region has the DNA TGTGCCAGCAGCTTAGTGGGCAGGGACTATGGCTACACCTTC. Its translation is CASSLVGRDYGYTF.

In this sample, this clone turned up once. The chain has TRBV5-6 and TRBJ1-2, with D maybe TRBD1 (5 bases). The CDR3 extends over 15 amino acids. Trimming removed 1 base from V and 2 bases from J, with 12 bases in between. The V gene's germline CDR1 is SGHDT and CDR2 YYEEEE. CDR3 in amino acids: CASSLYGTSNYGYTF. CDR3 sequence (DNA): TGTGCCAGCAGCTTGTACGGGACTTCAAACTATGGCTACACCTTC.

The CDR3 region is CASSNRGLQETQYF. In DNA, the CDR3 is TGTGCCAGTAGTAACAGGGGGTTGCAAGAGACCCAGTACTTC. V gene TRBV19 combines with J gene TRBJ2-5; TRBD1 matches 8 bases. The CDR3 sequence is 14 residues long. Germline-derived CDR1 and CDR2 are LNHDA and SQIVND (reference sequence). V was pared by 4 bases and J by 2 bases, with 3 bases of the junction left unmatched.